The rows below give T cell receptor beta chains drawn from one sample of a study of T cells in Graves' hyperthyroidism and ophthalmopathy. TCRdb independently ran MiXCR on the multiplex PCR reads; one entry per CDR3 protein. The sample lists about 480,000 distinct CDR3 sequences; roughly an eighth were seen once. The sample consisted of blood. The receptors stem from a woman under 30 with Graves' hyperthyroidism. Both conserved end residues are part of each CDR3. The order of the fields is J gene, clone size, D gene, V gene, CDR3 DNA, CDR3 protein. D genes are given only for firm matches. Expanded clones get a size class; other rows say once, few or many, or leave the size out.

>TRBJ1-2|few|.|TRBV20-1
TGCAGTGCTAGTCAGGGAGATGGCTACACCTTC
CSASQGDGYTF
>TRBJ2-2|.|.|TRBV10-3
TGTGCCATCGGAGACACAGGGCTTAACACCGGGGAGCTGTTTTTT
CAIGDTGLNTGELFF
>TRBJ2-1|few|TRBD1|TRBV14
TGTGCCAGCAGCCAAGATCGTATTGGACAGGGGCACATAGAGCAGTTCTTC
CASSQDRIGQGHIEQFF
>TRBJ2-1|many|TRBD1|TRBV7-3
TGTGCCAGCAGCTTAACGGGGACAGGGGGGTTAGCGGGCCCCTACAATGAGCAGTTCTTC
CASSLTGTGGLAGPYNEQFF
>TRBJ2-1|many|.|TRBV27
TGTGCCAGCAGTAACAGGGTGGAGCAGTTCTTC
CASSNRVEQFF
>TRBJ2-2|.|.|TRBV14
TGTGCCAGCAGCCAAGATGACCCGGGGGAGGAGCTGTTTTTT
CASSQDDPGEELFF
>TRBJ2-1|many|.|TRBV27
TGTGCCAGCAGTTTAGGACTAATAAATGAGCAGTTCTTC
CASSLGLINEQFF
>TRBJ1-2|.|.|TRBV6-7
TGTGCCAGCAGCTACGTCCGGGACTATGGCTACACCTTC
CASSYVRDYGYTF
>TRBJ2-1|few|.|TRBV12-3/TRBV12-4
TGTGCCAGCAGTTTAGCGCAGCGGAGCTACAATGAGCAGTTCTTC
CASSLAQRSYNEQFF
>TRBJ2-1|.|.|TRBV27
TGTGCCAGCAGTTTATTCCCAGAGGGTGCCTACAATGAGCAGTTCTTC
CASSLFPEGAYNEQFF
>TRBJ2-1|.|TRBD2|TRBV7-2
TGTGCCAGCAGCCCCCTTACTAGCGGGAACTACAATGATCAGTTCTTC
CASSPLTSGNYNDQFF
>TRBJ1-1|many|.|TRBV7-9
TGTGCCAGCAGCTTAAGACAGGTTGAAGCTTTCTTT
CASSLRQVEAFF
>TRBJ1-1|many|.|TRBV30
TGTGCCTGGAGTACGGGGATGAACACTGAAGCTTTCTTT
CAWSTGMNTEAFF
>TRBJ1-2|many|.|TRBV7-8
TGTGCCAGCAGCCCCTTGAGGTCAGGAGTCTATGGCTACACCTTC
CASSPLRSGVYGYTF
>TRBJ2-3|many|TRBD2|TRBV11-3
TGTGCCAGCAATTTAGCGGGGGCTGACACAGATACGCAGTATTTT
CASNLAGADTDTQYF
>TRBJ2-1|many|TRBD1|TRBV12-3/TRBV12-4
TGTGCCAGCAGTGTACAGGGGGATGAGCAGTTCTTC
CASSVQGDEQFF
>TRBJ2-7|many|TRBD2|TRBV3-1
TGTGCCAGCAGCCAAGAATGGCCGGGACTAGCGGGAGCGGTCCCACCATACGAGCAGTACTTC
CASSQEWPGLAGAVPPYEQYF
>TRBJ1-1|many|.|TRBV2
TGTGCCAGCAGTATGGGCGCAGGGATGGAAGCTTTCTTT
CASSMGAGMEAFF
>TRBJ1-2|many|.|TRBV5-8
TGTGCCAGCAGCCCCGGGCACTCCTATGGCTACACCTTC
CASSPGHSYGYTF
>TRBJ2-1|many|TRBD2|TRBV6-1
TGTGCCAGCAGCGGACTAGCGGGCGTCTATGAGCAGTTCTTC
CASSGLAGVYEQFF
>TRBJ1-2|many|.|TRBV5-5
TGTGCCAGCAGCTTCGGCGCGGGGGGCAACTATGGCTACACCTTC
CASSFGAGGNYGYTF
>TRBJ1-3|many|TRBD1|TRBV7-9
TGTGCCAGCAGCTCCCACTTTGGGACAGATTCTGGAAACACCATATATTTT
CASSSHFGTDSGNTIYF
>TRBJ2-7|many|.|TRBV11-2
TGTGCCAGCAGCTCCGCCAGTCACTCCTACGAGCAGTACTTC
CASSSASHSYEQYF
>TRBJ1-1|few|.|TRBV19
TGTGCCAGTAAAGGGGGGGGAAAGGCCACTGAAGCTTTCTTT
CASKGGGKATEAFF
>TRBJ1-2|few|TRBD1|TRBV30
TGTGCCTGGAGAGGCACTATACGGACAGGACGGGTCTATGGCTACACCTTC
CAWRGTIRTGRVYGYTF
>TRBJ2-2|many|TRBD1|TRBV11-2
TGTGCCAGCAGCGGAGACAGGGGGCCCGGGGAGCTGTTTTTT
CASSGDRGPGELFF
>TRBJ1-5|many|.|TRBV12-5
TGTGCTAGTGGTTTCGGACACGCCGGAACCCATAGCAATCAGCCCCAGCATTTT
CASGFGHAGTHSNQPQHF
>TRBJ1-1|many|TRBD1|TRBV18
TGTGCCAGCTCACCACGACAGGGCGAGGGCACTGAAGCTTTCTTT
CASSPRQGEGTEAFF
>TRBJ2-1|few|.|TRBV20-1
TGCAGTGCTCCAGACTTAAGCTCCTACAATGAGCAGTTCTTC
CSAPDLSSYNEQFF